These T cell receptor beta chains were read from a single sample in a study of beta chain features in type 1 diabetes. Sequencing was performed with immunoSEQ multiplex PCR; in TCRdb, only in-frame clones are kept and a portion is missing. The sample includes about 150,000 clones, roughly 8% of them seen just once. Sequenced material: central memory CD4+ T cells from blood. The receptors here all came from a man younger than 35 with type 1 diabetes. CDR3s include the opening cysteine and the closing phenylalanine or tryptophan. The D gene is left open where the match is weak. Rows may omit the clone size; those that give it use once, few, many or a size class.

>.|.|TRBJ2-2|TRBV6-8
TGTGCCAGCAGTTACTCGAGGCAGGGGATGAACACCGGGGAGCTGTTTTTT
CASSYSRQGMNTGELFF
>.|.|TRBJ2-3|TRBV29-1
TGCAGCGTACCGCCTGGGTGGAGGGACGGTACGCAGTATTTT
CSVPPGWRDGTQYF
>TRBD1|.|TRBJ2-1|TRBV7-2
TGTGCCAGCAGCCGGGACAGGGGGCTTTACAATGAGCAGTTCTTC
CASSRDRGLYNEQFF
>.|few|TRBJ2-1|TRBV30
TGTGCCTGGACTCCAAGCGCCGGATTAAATGAGCAGTTCTTC
CAWTPSAGLNEQFF
>TRBD1|.|TRBJ2-7|TRBV5-4
TGTGCCAGCAGCTTCGACAGGGGCGAGCAGTACTTC
CASSFDRGEQYF
>.|once|TRBJ2-7|TRBV6-5
TGTGCCAGCAGTACCGGTCCAGGGACCTACGAGCAGTACTTC
CASSTGPGTYEQYF
>TRBD2|few|TRBJ2-5|TRBV27
TGTGCCAGCACCCCCAAGGGGACTAGCGGGAGAGGGGAGACCCAGTACTTC
CASTPKGTSGRGETQYF
>.|few|TRBJ2-5|TRBV6-1
TGTGCCACTGGGGGCCTCAGGGCCCAGTACTTC
CATGGLRAQYF
>.|few|TRBJ2-5|TRBV5-1
TGCGCCAGCAGCTTGAACAGGGAAGAGACCCAGTACTTC
CASSLNREETQYF
>TRBD1|.|TRBJ1-2|TRBV7-2
TGTGCCAGCAGCCCCCGTCAACAGGGGGCCTATGGCTACACCTTC
CASSPRQQGAYGYTF
>.|many|TRBJ2-1|TRBV29-1
TGCAGCGCGGGACTGATCTCCTACAATGAGCAGTTCTTC
CSAGLISYNEQFF
>.|few|TRBJ1-1|TRBV14
TGTGCCAGCAGCCAAGTGAGCGGGGGATCCACTGAAGCTTTCTTT
CASSQVSGGSTEAFF
>.|many|TRBJ2-2|TRBV4-1
TGCGCCAGCAGCCAAGGGTGGGGGCGCACCGGGGAGCTGTTTTTT
CASSQGWGRTGELFF
>.|few|TRBJ1-5|TRBV30
TGTGCCTGGAGTCGGGGAAATCAGCCCCAGCATTTT
CAWSRGNQPQHF
>.|.|TRBJ2-5|TRBV27
TGTGCCAGCAGTCCCGGACAGATCCAAGAGACCCAGTACTTC
CASSPGQIQETQYF
>TRBD2|.|TRBJ2-5|TRBV5-4
TGTGCCAGCAGCTTGGGGCTAGCGGGAGGGGAGACCCAGTACTTC
CASSLGLAGGETQYF
>.|.|TRBJ1-5|TRBV27
TGTGCCAGCAGTTCAGGGGCCTATAGCAATCAGCCCCAGCATTTT
CASSSGAYSNQPQHF
>.|many|TRBJ2-1|TRBV30
TGTGCCTGGAGTCCCAACTTGGGCGATGAGCAGTTCTTC
CAWSPNLGDEQFF
>TRBD2|few|TRBJ2-2|TRBV5-1
TGCGCCAGCAGCTTCCTAGCGGGAGTGGGCGGGGAGCTGTTTTTT
CASSFLAGVGGELFF
>.|.|TRBJ2-7|TRBV5-4
TGTGCCAGCAGCCAGCTGTGGACAGTGGGGCCGGGGGAGCAGTACTTC
CASSQLWTVGPGEQYF
>.|.|TRBJ2-3|TRBV15
TGTGCCACCAGCAGAGAGGGGACTCCCGGGTGGGATACGCAGTATTTT
CATSREGTPGWDTQYF
>TRBD2|.|TRBJ2-1|TRBV27
TGTGCCACCTCTAGGAGCGGGATAAGGAATGAGCAGTTCTTC
CATSRSGIRNEQFF
>TRBD1|few|TRBJ1-2|TRBV9
TGTGCCAGCAGCACTGGGGACAGGATGACCTATGGCTACACCTTC
CASSTGDRMTYGYTF
>TRBD2|.|TRBJ2-7|TRBV5-4
TGTGCCAGCAGCTTTGGGACTAGGGACGAGCAGTACTTC
CASSFGTRDEQYF
>TRBD1|.|TRBJ2-6|TRBV27
TGTGCCAGCAGTTCGGGACAGGGGGCCTCAGGGGCCAACGTCCTGACTTTC
CASSSGQGASGANVLTF
>.|few|TRBJ2-5|TRBV5-4
TGTGCCAGCAGCAAGCCCAGGGGAATGGGAGAGACCCAGTACTTC
CASSKPRGMGETQYF
>TRBD1|few|TRBJ1-4|TRBV7-9
TGTGCCAGCAGCTTGGGACAGGGGAGCGAAAAACTGTTTTTT
CASSLGQGSEKLFF
>TRBD1|.|TRBJ1-1|TRBV2
TGTGCCACTAAGCAGGGGGAGGCTACTGAAGCTTTCTTT
CATKQGEATEAFF
>TRBD1|few|TRBJ2-7|TRBV6-6
TGTGCCAGCAGTCACGGACAGGGAGGCTACGAGCAGTACTTC
CASSHGQGGYEQYF
>TRBD1|.|TRBJ2-3|TRBV29-1
TGCAGCGTTTACGGACAGGGAAGCACAGATACGCAGTATTTT
CSVYGQGSTDTQYF
>TRBD1|few|TRBJ1-6|TRBV28
TGTGCCACCCGAAGAGGACAGGTCAATTCACCCCTCCACTTT
CATRRGQVNSPLHF
>.|few|TRBJ2-3|TRBV28
TGTGCCAGCAGTCACAACCAGGTGTCTCCGCAGTATTTT
CASSHNQVSPQYF
>TRBD1|few|TRBJ1-5|TRBV19
TGTGCCAGTAGTAGAGACAGGGCCTATAGCAATCAGCCCCAGCATTTT
CASSRDRAYSNQPQHF
>TRBD2|few|TRBJ2-5|TRBV7-2
TGTGCCAGCAGCTTGTCGGCTAGCGGGGGACAAGAGACCCAGTACTTC
CASSLSASGGQETQYF
>TRBD2|few|TRBJ2-1|TRBV5-1
TGCGCCAGCAGCTTGGGGCGGGAGCGTGAGCAGTTCTTC
CASSLGREREQFF
>.|.|TRBJ2-7|TRBV28
TGTGCCAGCAGCCCCAATACCCGGACAGAGCAGTACTTC
CASSPNTRTEQYF
>.|few|TRBJ2-7|TRBV5-1
TGCGCCAGCAGCTTGGCCGGAGACGTCGGCTACGAGCAGTACTTC
CASSLAGDVGYEQYF
>TRBD2|few|TRBJ2-1|TRBV5-4
TGTGCCAGCAGCCCAGGGACTAGCTTCGATGAGCAGTTCTTC
CASSPGTSFDEQFF
>.|few|TRBJ1-1|TRBV29-1
TGCAGCGTCTCTGAGAATGAGAACACTGAAGCTTTCTTT
CSVSENENTEAFF
>TRBD1|.|TRBJ2-7|TRBV5-1
TGCGCCAGCTCCCGGGACAGCTCAACCGAGCAGTACTTC
CASSRDSSTEQYF
>.|few|TRBJ1-1|TRBV5-1
TGCGCCAGCAGCCAGGGGAGCCGACTCACTGAAGCTTTCTTT
CASSQGSRLTEAFF
>.|.|TRBJ2-1|TRBV2
TGTGCCAGCAGTACGGGAGTCTACAATGAGCAGTTCTTC
CASSTGVYNEQFF
>.|.|TRBJ2-1|TRBV28
TGTGCCAGCAGTAGGGGTATCAATGAGCAGTTCTTC
CASSRGINEQFF
>.|.|TRBJ2-1|TRBV13
TGTGCCACCTCAAATGACATATACAATGAGCAGTTCTTC
CATSNDIYNEQFF
>.|.|TRBJ2-7|TRBV28
TGTGCCAGCATCAGGAGTGGGGCCTCCTACGAGCAGTACTTC
CASIRSGASYEQYF
>TRBD2|.|TRBJ2-7|TRBV28
TGTGCCAGCAGTTTTGGGGCGGGAGACGCCTGGGAGCAGTACTTC
CASSFGAGDAWEQYF
>.|few|TRBJ2-2|TRBV7-7
TGTGCCAGCAGCTTAGAGAGATCATTTCAGGGATCCGGGGAGCTGTTTTTT
CASSLERSFQGSGELFF
>TRBD2|.|TRBJ2-1|TRBV2
TGTGCCAGCAAAGGGACTAGCGCGGGGATTGAGCAGTTCTTC
CASKGTSAGIEQFF
>.|few|TRBJ2-2|TRBV4-2
TGTGCCAGCAGCCAGCCCGCGGGCGGGACGAACACCGGGGAGCTGTTTTTT
CASSQPAGGTNTGELFF
>TRBD1|.|TRBJ1-6|TRBV4-3
TGCGCCAGCAGCCGGGCCAGGACAGGGGAAGCCGCCTCACCCCTCCACTTT
CASSRARTGEAASPLHF